This is a list of T cell receptor beta chains from one sample in a study of naive and memory T cell subsets. TCRdb passed the UMI-ligation and nested PCR reads through MiXCR, listing each CDR3 protein once. The repertoire holds fewer than 150,000 distinct CDR3 sequences, with 15% to 25% as singletons. Sequenced input: naive CD8+ T cells from blood. The receptors here all came from a human donor in good health. CDR3s include the opening cysteine and the closing phenylalanine or tryptophan. D genes are given only for firm matches. Not all rows give a size; the values are once, few, many and, for expanded clones, a class.

>-|TRBV28|few|TRBJ1-1
TGTGCCAGCAGTTCTCGGACGGGATTTGAACAGGATGAAGCTTTCTTT
CASSSRTGFEQDEAFF
>-|TRBV6-1|-|TRBJ1-1
TGTGCCAGCAATGAAAACACTGAAGCTTTCTTT
CASNENTEAFF
>-|TRBV15|few|TRBJ2-7
TGTGCCACCAGCAGGATTCCGAAAGCCTACGAGCAGTACTTC
CATSRIPKAYEQYF
>TRBD1|TRBV29-1|-|TRBJ2-2
TGCAGCGTTGAAGATGGACAGGGGACCGGGGAGCTGTTTTTT
CSVEDGQGTGELFF
>-|TRBV28|-|TRBJ1-5
TGTGCCAGCAGTCCCCCTTGGGGCAATCAGCCCCAGCATTTT
CASSPPWGNQPQHF
>TRBD1|TRBV2|few|TRBJ2-7
TGTGCCAGCAGAGACCGGGACAGGGTCTTCTACGAGCAGTACTTC
CASRDRDRVFYEQYF
>TRBD1|TRBV2|-|TRBJ1-4
TGTGCCAGCAGTGATGGGACAGTTGATGAAAAACTGTTTTTT
CASSDGTVDEKLFF
>-|TRBV24-1|-|TRBJ1-1
TGTGCCACCGGAACGAACACTGAAGCTTTCTTT
CATGTNTEAFF
>TRBD2|TRBV29-1|-|TRBJ2-1
TGCAGCGTTGGACTAGCGGGAGGATACAATGAGCAGTTCTTC
CSVGLAGGYNEQFF
>-|TRBV6-4|few|TRBJ2-2
TGTGCCAGCAGGAGGTCAGGGGAGACCGGGGAGCTGTTTTTT
CASRRSGETGELFF
>-|TRBV12-3/TRBV12-4|-|TRBJ2-7
TGTGCCAGCAGTTTGGTTGGGCAAACCGAGCAGTACTTC
CASSLVGQTEQYF
>-|TRBV7-3|-|TRBJ2-1
TGTGCCAGCAGCTTATCCTTAGGCGGAGGCCACGAGCAGTTCTTC
CASSLSLGGGHEQFF
>TRBD2|TRBV6-5|many|TRBJ2-3
TGTGCCAGCAGTACCCTAGCGGGGCGCACAGATACGCAGTATTTT
CASSTLAGRTDTQYF
>-|TRBV24-1|-|TRBJ2-3
TGTGCCACCAGTGATCCCCGCACAGCGACAGATACGCAGTATTTT
CATSDPRTATDTQYF
>-|TRBV6-1|-|TRBJ1-5
TGTGCGGGGAAACAGCCCCAGCATTTT
CAGKQPQHF
>-|TRBV29-1|many|TRBJ2-3
TGCAGCGCTTCCTCGAGGGCAGATACGCAGTATTTT
CSASSRADTQYF
>-|TRBV28|-|TRBJ1-1
TGTGCCAGCAGAACAAGTTTAGGGACTGAAGCTTTCTTT
CASRTSLGTEAFF
>TRBD1|TRBV2|many|TRBJ2-6
TGTGCCAGCAGACCGGGACAGGGCCCCCCTGGGGCCAACGTCCTGACTTTC
CASRPGQGPPGANVLTF
>-|TRBV27|-|TRBJ2-3
TGTGCCAGCAGCCACCGTCAGGTAGTTGGGCAAGATACGCAGTATTTT
CASSHRQVVGQDTQYF
>-|TRBV28|few|TRBJ2-3
TGTGCCAGCAGTTTTACGGGGGCTGGCACAGATACGCAGTATTTT
CASSFTGAGTDTQYF
>-|TRBV12-3/TRBV12-4|many|TRBJ2-7
TGTGCCAGCAGTTTAACGTCGGGGTGGTCCTACGAGCAGTACTTC
CASSLTSGWSYEQYF
>TRBD2|TRBV28|few|TRBJ2-1
TGTGCCAGCAGTTTTCCGCGGGAGGTTTACAATGAGCAGTTCTTC
CASSFPREVYNEQFF
>-|TRBV5-4|-|TRBJ2-1
TGTGCCAGCAGCTGGGGAGTAGCGACTGAGCAGTTCTTC
CASSWGVATEQFF
>-|TRBV29-1|-|TRBJ2-3
TGCAGCGTTGAGGGAGGGACAGAACCCACAGATACGCAGTATTTT
CSVEGGTEPTDTQYF
>-|TRBV6-1|few|TRBJ2-5
TGTGCCAGCAGCGCCACCGGAGAGACCCAGTACTTC
CASSATGETQYF
>TRBD2|TRBV9|few|TRBJ2-5
TGTGCCAGCAGCGAGGCTAGCGGGCACCAAGAGACCCAGTACTTC
CASSEASGHQETQYF
>TRBD1|TRBV5-5|-|TRBJ1-1
TGTGCCAGCAGCTTCGCCCCGGGACAGGGAAACATGAACACTGAAGCTTTCTTT
CASSFAPGQGNMNTEAFF
>TRBD1|TRBV7-9|few|TRBJ2-3
TGTGCCAGCAGCCTAGGGACAGGCTTCGCAGATACGCAGTATTTT
CASSLGTGFADTQYF
>-|TRBV6-1|many|TRBJ1-1
TGTGCCAGCAGTGAAGGGGAAGTGTCGAACACTGAAGCTTTCTTT
CASSEGEVSNTEAFF
>-|TRBV3-1|-|TRBJ1-1
TGTGCCAGCAGCCAAGATCCGGGACCGATGATTGAAGCTTTCTTT
CASSQDPGPMIEAFF
>TRBD1|TRBV7-2|-|TRBJ2-1
TGTGCCAGCAGCTTAACTGGGACAGGGGGCTTTGAGCAGTTCTTC
CASSLTGTGGFEQFF
>-|TRBV7-3|-|TRBJ1-5
TGTGCCAGCAGCTTAGGGAAAGGCCTGGGGATCAATCAGCCCCAGCATTTT
CASSLGKGLGINQPQHF
>TRBD1|TRBV2|-|TRBJ2-2
TGTGCCAGCATCCCCAACGGGGCCAAGGGACAGACCGGGGAGCTGTTTTTT
CASIPNGAKGQTGELFF
>-|TRBV29-1|-|TRBJ2-7
TGCAGCGCTGAAGCGGGACAGGCGAACACCTACGAGCAGTACTTC
CSAEAGQANTYEQYF
>-|TRBV5-1|-|TRBJ2-3
TGCGCCAGCAGCTTAAGGGTAGGGACCACAGATACGCAGTATTTT
CASSLRVGTTDTQYF
>-|TRBV25-1|few|TRBJ2-7
TGTGCCAGCAGTGAATTTGGGGGAGTTGACGAGCAGTACTTC
CASSEFGGVDEQYF
>-|TRBV24-1|few|TRBJ2-2
TGTGCCACCAGTGATTCGGTGGGAGGAGACACCGGGGAGCTGTTTTTT
CATSDSVGGDTGELFF
>-|TRBV5-1|-|TRBJ1-1
TGCGCCAGCAGCTTGGAAGGGTACGCTTTCTTT
CASSLEGYAFF
>-|TRBV20-1|-|TRBJ2-1
TGCAGTGCTAGAGGGTCTGGCGGACTCCACAATGAGCAGTTCTTC
CSARGSGGLHNEQFF
>-|TRBV7-9|-|TRBJ2-1
TGTGCCAGCAGCTTAGGATTGGCAGGGGTCTTACTAGAGTTCTTC
CASSLGLAGVLLEFF
>-|TRBV12-3/TRBV12-4|-|TRBJ2-7
TGTGCCAGCAGTTTAGTTCGGGACACATACTACGAGCAGTACTTC
CASSLVRDTYYEQYF
>-|TRBV27|few|TRBJ2-7
TGTGCCAGCAGAGAAGGGACTTCCTACGAGCAGTACTTC
CASREGTSYEQYF
>TRBD1|TRBV6-5|-|TRBJ2-4
TGTGCCAGCAGTTCAGGACAGGGAGATCAGTACTTC
CASSSGQGDQYF
>-|TRBV2|few|TRBJ2-1
TGTGCCAGCAGTGATGTGGGAGAGCAGTTCTTC
CASSDVGEQFF
>-|TRBV3-1|few|TRBJ2-7
TGTGCCAGCAGCCCGGGGGTCGGGGGGCCCTACGAGCAGTACTTC
CASSPGVGGPYEQYF
>-|TRBV29-1|-|TRBJ2-1
TGCAGCGCCGCATCGCTGTGGAATGAGCAGTTCTTC
CSAASLWNEQFF
>-|TRBV19|few|TRBJ2-4
TGTGCCAGTAGTATAGAGCAGGAGAGACTAGCCAAAAACATTCAGTACTTC
CASSIEQERLAKNIQYF
>TRBD2|TRBV7-8|once|TRBJ2-6
TGTGCCAGCAGCTTTCGTGGGGGACTAGCGATTCCCTCTGGGGCCAACGTCCTGACTTTC
CASSFRGGLAIPSGANVLTF
>TRBD1|TRBV11-2|few|TRBJ2-7
TGTGCCAGCAGCTGGGGACAGCTCGATGAGGAGCAGTACTTC
CASSWGQLDEEQYF